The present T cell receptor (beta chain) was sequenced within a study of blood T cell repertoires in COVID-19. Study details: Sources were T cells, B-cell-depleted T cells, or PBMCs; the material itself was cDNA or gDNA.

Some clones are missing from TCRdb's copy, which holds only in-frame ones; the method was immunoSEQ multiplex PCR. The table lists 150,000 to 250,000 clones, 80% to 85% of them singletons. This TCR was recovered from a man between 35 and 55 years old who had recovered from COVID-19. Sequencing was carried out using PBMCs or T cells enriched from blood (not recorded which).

The CDR3 nucleotides are TGTGCCAGTGCAAAAGAGGATCGGGGTTTTGGGGGCTACACCTTC. Its translation is CASAKEDRGFGGYTF. The chain uses TRBV6-5 and TRBJ1-2; no firm D call. CDR3 length: 15 amino acids. The germline V gene has CDR1 MNHEY and CDR2 SVGAGI. V was cut by 9 bases and J by 8 bases, with 25 bases left in between.